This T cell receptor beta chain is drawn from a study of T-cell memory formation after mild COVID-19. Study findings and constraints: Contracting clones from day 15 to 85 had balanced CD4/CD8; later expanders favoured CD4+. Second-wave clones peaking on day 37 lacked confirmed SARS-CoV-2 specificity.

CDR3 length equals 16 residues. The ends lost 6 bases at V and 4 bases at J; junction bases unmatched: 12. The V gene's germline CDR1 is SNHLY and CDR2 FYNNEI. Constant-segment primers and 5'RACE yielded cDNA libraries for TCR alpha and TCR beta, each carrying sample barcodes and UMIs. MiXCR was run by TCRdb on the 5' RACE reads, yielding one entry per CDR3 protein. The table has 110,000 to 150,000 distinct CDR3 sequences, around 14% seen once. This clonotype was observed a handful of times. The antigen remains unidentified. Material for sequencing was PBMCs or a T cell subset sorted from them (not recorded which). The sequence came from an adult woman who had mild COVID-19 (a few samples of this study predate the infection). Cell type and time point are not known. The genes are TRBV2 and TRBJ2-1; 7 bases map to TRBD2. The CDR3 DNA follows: TGTGCCAGCAGATCTCCCCGGGAGGCTGTATACAATGAGCAGTTCTTC. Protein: CASRSPREAVYNEQFF.